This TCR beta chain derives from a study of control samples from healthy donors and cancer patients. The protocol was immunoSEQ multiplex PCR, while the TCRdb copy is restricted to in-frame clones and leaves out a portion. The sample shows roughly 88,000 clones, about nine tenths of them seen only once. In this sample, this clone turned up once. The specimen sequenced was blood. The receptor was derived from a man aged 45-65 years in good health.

The chain's CDR3 is CASSPSTDTQYF. CDR3 bases: TGTGCCAGTAGCCCTAGCACAGATACGCAGTATTTT. The chain is built from TRBV19 and TRBJ2-3; D gene ambiguous. The ends were cut back, 6 bases at V and 0 bases at J, with 4 bases in the middle. The germline gives CDR1 LNHDA, CDR2 SQIVND (reference sequence). CDR3 size: 12 residues.